This T cell receptor (beta chain) was identified during a study of cytomegalovirus exposure and HLA in healthy donors. General study results and limits: CMV serostatus was the only recorded immune exposure for donors.

Comments on this clone: The antigen is not known.

Vbeta (60) and Jbeta (13) primers were used in the PCR. Measured with immunoSEQ multiplex PCR; TCRdb has only the in-frame clones, and not every one. The sample yields 130,000 to 150,000 clones, about 70% seen once. This receptor was identified in a woman aged 40 to 49 in good health and CMV-seronegative. The sequenced sample was PBMCs.

The CDR3 loop is CASSFLPQGDTGELFF. The DNA of the CDR3 is TGTGCCAGCAGTTTTCTACCACAGGGAGACACCGGGGAGCTGTTTTTT. The chain employs TRBV28 and TRBJ2-2; D is possibly TRBD1 (6 bases). This CDR3 spans 16 amino acids. CDR1 and CDR2 (germline): MDHEN, SYDVKM. The V end was cut by 3 bases, the J end by 3 bases, with 14 bases between.